A single sample is the source of the 15 T cell receptor beta chains below, sequenced in a study of blood T cell repertoires in COVID-19. TCRdb's copy holds only in-frame clones and misses some; the assay was immunoSEQ multiplex PCR. This table holds approximately 280,000 clones, approximately 90% found once. Sequenced input: peripheral blood. All receptors come from a woman aged 60-75 years with acute or convalescent COVID-19.

This chain links TRBV5-8 with TRBJ2-6; D perhaps matches TRBD1 (5 bases). The germline CDR1 and CDR2 sequences are SGHTS and YDEGEE. The CDR3 has 17 amino acids. V gave up 0 bases and J gave up 4 bases, with 14 bases separating them. The CDR3 DNA sequence: TGTGCCAGCAGCTTGGGGCCCAGGGCTTCAGGGGCCAACGTCCTGACTTTC. Translation gives CASSLGPRASGANVLTF. Together with reference TRBV5-8 and TRBJ2-6, the CDR3 gives the full variable domain: EAGVTQSPTHLIKTRGQQATLRCSPISGHTSVYWYQQALGLGLQFLLWYDEGEERNRGNFPPRFSGRQFPNYSSELNVNALELEDSALYLCASSLGPRASGANVLTFGAGSRLTVL.

The chain's CDR3 is CSASTGISAQYF. The CDR3 DNA is TGCAGCGCCTCGACAGGGATATCGGCGCAGTACTTC. The chain links TRBV29-1 to TRBJ2-7; TRBD1 matches 7 bases. The germline gives CDR1 SQVTM, CDR2 ANQGSEA. This CDR3 has 12 residues. The trim removed 7 bases at V and 9 bases at J, leaving 12 bases unmatched.

The CDR3, as DNA: TGCAGCGGCAGGCCCAGTGCAGATACGCAGTATTTT. Translated: CSGRPSADTQYF. The J gene is TRBJ2-3, the V gene TRBV29-1; no firm D call. Trimming took off 7 bases at V and 4 bases at J, with 12 bases between the two ends. Germline CDR1 is SQVTM and CDR2 is ANQGSEA. The CDR3 spans 12 residues.

This clone has a single count. This chain uses TRBV7-9 with TRBJ1-1; 7 bases are a match to TRBD1. V lost 5 bases, J lost 2 bases, and 5 bases stayed unmatched. This CDR3 comprises 14 residues. CDR1 is SEHNR, CDR2 FQNEAQ, per germline (reference sequence). The CDR3 nucleotides read TGTGCCAGCAGCCGGGACAGTTTTAACACTGAAGCTTTCTTT. Residues: CASSRDSFNTEAFF. The full variable domain, in which reference TRBV7-9 and TRBJ1-1 provide the parts outside the CDR3, is DTGVSQNPRHKITKRGQNVTFRCDPISEHNRLYWYRQTLGQGPEFLTYFQNEAQLEKSRLLSDRFSAERPKGSFSTLEIQRTEQGDSAMYLCASSRDSFNTEAFFGQGTRLTVV.

The chain has TRBV28 and TRBJ1-2, with D possibly matching TRBD1 (6 bases). The germline gives CDR1 MDHEN, CDR2 SYDVKM. This CDR3 contains 15 residues. V was pared by 2 bases and J by 2 bases, with 12 bases between. The CDR3: CASSLGGAGNYGYTF. The CDR3 nucleotides are TGTGCCAGCAGTTTAGGGGGGGCAGGAAACTATGGCTACACCTTC.

The chain combines TRBV7-2 with TRBJ2-5, with D possibly TRBD2 on 7 matching bases. CDR3 length: 13 residues. From germline, CDR1 is SGHTA and CDR2 FQGNSA. Trimming took off 5 bases at V and 7 bases at J, with 14 bases between the two ends. This CDR3 is CASSLEGGGTQYF. The DNA for the CDR3 is TGTGCCAGCAGCCTGGAGGGAGGGGGGACCCAGTACTTC.

The V call is TRBV27, the J call TRBJ1-1; unclear D gene. Per germline, CDR1 MNHEY and CDR2 SMNVEV (reference sequence). The CDR3 consists of 13 residues. V was clipped by 6 bases and J by 0 bases, with 8 bases between them. This CDR3 is CASSNFMNTEAFF. CDR3 sequence (DNA): TGTGCCAGCAGCAACTTCATGAACACTGAAGCTTTCTTT.

The chain is built from TRBV7-9 and TRBJ1-2, with D possibly being TRBD1 (5 bases). V was cut by 7 bases and J by 3 bases, with 15 bases left in between. This CDR3 spans 14 amino acids. Germline V gene data show CDR1 as SEHNR and CDR2 as FQNEAQ (reference sequence). The DNA for the CDR3 is TGTGCCAGCACCCCGGCGGGGGTCCACTATGGCTACACCTTC. It specifies CASTPAGVHYGYTF.

The V call is TRBV6-5, the J call TRBJ2-3; tentative D call: TRBD1 (5 bases). V dropped 4 bases and J dropped 2 bases, with 10 bases sitting between them. Germline-derived CDR1 and CDR2 are MNHEY and SVGAGI. This CDR3 is built from 14 residues. The CDR3 reads CASSSGQLTDTQYF. The CDR3 nucleotides are TGTGCCAGCAGTTCCGGACAACTCACAGATACGCAGTATTTT.

The gene calls are TRBV19 and TRBJ2-3; a possible D gene is TRBD2 (5 bases). The V gene's germline CDR1 is LNHDA and CDR2 SQIVND (reference sequence). The V gene lost 2 bases and the J gene lost 3 bases, with 18 bases spanning the gap. CDR3 length: 17 residues. The chain's CDR3 is CASSIIGAALETDTQYF. The CDR3 nucleotides read TGTGCCAGTAGTATAATAGGAGCGGCCCTGGAGACAGATACGCAGTATTTT.

V usage is TRBV10-3 and J usage is TRBJ1-1; 7 bases agree with TRBD1. The germline CDR1 and CDR2 sequences are ENHRY and SYGVKD. This CDR3 is 13 amino acids long. Losses at the gene ends were 10 bases for V and 3 bases for J; bases not matched to a gene: 8. CDR3 nucleotide sequence: TGTGCCACAAACACTCAGGGGGACACTGAAGCTTTCTTT. This translates into CATNTQGDTEAFF.

V usage is TRBV5-4 and J usage is TRBJ2-7; 11 nucleotides line up with TRBD2. Trimming took 4 bases from V and 0 from J; bases not matched to a gene: 6. Germline V gene lookup returns CDR1 SGHNT and CDR2 YYREEE (reference sequence). The CDR3 is 16 residues long. The CDR3 nucleotides read TGTGCCAGCAGCGGGTTAGCGGGAGGGCCCTCCTACGAGCAGTACTTC. This codes for CASSGLAGGPSYEQYF.

The chain carries TRBV7-6 and TRBJ2-7; 7 bases fit TRBD2. CDR3 size: 15 residues. Germline trimming cut 1 base from V and 3 bases from J; bases unmatched to any gene: 6. The germline gives CDR1 SGHVS, CDR2 FNYEAQ. The CDR3: CASSLGAGALYEQYF. DNA of the CDR3: TGTGCCAGCAGCTTAGGGGCGGGAGCACTCTACGAGCAGTACTTC.

The CDR3 nucleotides read TGTGCCAGCAGCGTCGATGGGGAGACTAATGAAAAACTGTTTTTT. Encoded protein: CASSVDGETNEKLFF. The J gene is TRBJ1-4, the V gene TRBV9; no definite D call. Trimming removed 2 bases from V and 2 bases from J, with 10 bases in between. There are 15 residues in the CDR3. Germline values: CDR1 SGDLS, CDR2 YYNGEE.

The genes are TRBV4-3 and TRBJ1-2; D unresolved. V was clipped by 0 bases and J by 4 bases, with 15 bases between them. CDR3 size: 16 residues. Germline loops: CDR1 LGHNA, CDR2 YSLEER. The CDR3 nucleotides read TGCGCCAGCAGCCAAGACTACGGCTCAGGCTTCTATGGCTACACCTTC. Translation gives CASSQDYGSGFYGYTF.